This paragraph reports one T cell receptor (beta chain). TRB cDNA was prepared as libraries by UMI-labeled 5' RACE. Reanalyzing the 5' RACE reads, TCRdb keeps one entry per CDR3 protein, without DNA. The sample table includes fewer than 80,000 distinct CDR3 sequences. This specimen belongs to a study of CXCR3-negative and CXCR3-positive naive CD8 T cells. CDR3 length: 14 residues. Triplicate sorts of 300,000 cells per CD8+ subset. The specimen sequenced was naive CXCR3- CD8+ T cells from blood. The subset was: CD45RO-CCR7+CD27+CD95- naive CD8+ T cells lacking CXCR3 (TNR3-). The sequence came from a human donor in good health. Some clones in this sample may be carry-over from other donors' samples. The chain recombines TRBV12-3 or TRBV12-4 with TRBJ2-1; TCRdb calls TRBD1, which cannot be checked without DNA. CDR3 sequence: CASSLEFQGNEQFF.